These 20 T cell receptor beta chains share one sample of origin, sequenced in a study of cytomegalovirus exposure and HLA in healthy donors. PCR was performed using 60 Vbeta and 13 Jbeta primers. Generated by immunoSEQ multiplex PCR, the TCRdb table keeps only in-frame clones and is missing some. The sample has some 150,000 clones, 75% to 85% seen once. The source material was PBMCs. These receptors originate from a young woman in good health and CMV-seropositive.

This sequence joins TRBV9 and TRBJ2-5, with a tentative D call TRBD1 (5 bases). The closer fit of TRBJ2-7 to the DNA end suggests the J call may be wrong. Germline V CDR1 and CDR2: SGDLS, YYNGEE. This CDR3 comprises 14 residues. The CDR3 loop reads CASSVEDIGYEQYF. The DNA of the CDR3 is TGTGCCAGCAGCGTAGAGGACATAGGGTACGAGCAGTACTTC.

This clone was picked up a small number of times. This chain uses TRBV28 with TRBJ2-3, with TRBD1 as a possible D gene (5 bases). The germline V gene encodes CDR1 MDHEN and CDR2 SYDVKM. V gave up 5 bases and J gave up 0 bases, with 12 bases separating them. The CDR3 is made up of 15 amino acids. CDR3 sequence (DNA): TGTGCCAGCAGTCCCCAGGGCAAGAGCACAGATACGCAGTATTTT. It encodes CASSPQGKSTDTQYF. Complete variable domain (other parts from reference TRBV28 and TRBJ2-3): DVKVTQSSRYLVKRTGEKVFLECVQDMDHENMFWYRQDPGLGLRLIYFSYDVKMKEKGDIPEGYSVSREKKERFSLILESASTNQTSMYLCASSPQGKSTDTQYFGPGTRLTVL.

The V call is TRBV5-1, the J call TRBJ2-7; tentatively, D is TRBD2 (6 bases). This CDR3 comprises 15 residues. Germline assignment: CDR1 SGHRS and CDR2 YFSETQ. Between the trimmed V and J ends, which lost 3 bases and 2 bases, there was a span of 15 bases. The CDR3 spells CASSSLGGTPYEQYF. The CDR3 DNA sequence: TGCGCCAGCAGCTCCCTCGGCGGGACGCCCTACGAGCAGTACTTC.

The chain employs TRBV4-3 and TRBJ1-4; the match to TRBD1 covers 9 bases. The CDR3 totals 15 residues. The V segment lost 3 bases and the J segment 4 bases; nucleotides outside the gene matches: 3. Germline V CDR1 and CDR2: LGHNA, YSLEER. CDR3 residues: CASSHTGGINEKLFF. The CDR3 DNA reads as TGCGCCAGCAGCCATACAGGGGGCATTAATGAAAAACTGTTTTTT.

The chain joins TRBV11-3 to TRBJ2-1; TRBD1 agrees at 9 bases. This CDR3 has 15 amino acids. In germline, CDR1 is SGHNT, CDR2 YENEEA. V shed 3 bases and J 7 bases; nucleotides not matched to a gene: 7. DNA for the CDR3: TGTGCCAGCAGCTTTACAGGGGGCTCGAGAAATGAGCAGTTCTTC. It encodes CASSFTGGSRNEQFF.

The V and J genes are TRBV5-4 and TRBJ2-2; TRBD2 is a possible D gene (5 bases). The ends were cut back, 0 bases at V and 10 bases at J, with 13 bases in the middle. Germline V gene data show CDR1 as SGHNT and CDR2 as YYREEE (reference sequence). There are 14 residues in the CDR3. The DNA for the CDR3 is TGTGCCAGCAGCTTGGGGCCGTCCCGGGAGGAGCTGTTTTTT. Amino acids: CASSLGPSREELFF. Filled out from reference TRBV5-4 and TRBJ2-2, the complete variable domain reads ETGVTQSPTHLIKTRGQQVTLRCSSQSGHNTVSWYQQALGQGPQFIFQYYREEENGRGNFPPRFSGLQFPNYSSELNVNALELDDSALYLCASSLGPSREELFFGEGSRLTVL.

This chain links TRBV7-2 with TRBJ2-7; TRBD2 might be the D (6 bases). CDR3 length: 14 amino acids. The germline CDR1 and CDR2 sequences are SGHTA and FQGNSA. Trimming removed 0 bases at V and 1 base at J, with 7 bases between. In DNA, the CDR3 is TGTGCCAGCAGCTTAGCGGGGACTTCCTACGAGCAGTACTTC. Translating it yields CASSLAGTSYEQYF.

The genes are TRBV11-2 and TRBJ1-6; weak D call: TRBD1 (5 bases). The germline V and J ends were trimmed by 0 bases and 8 bases, with 17 bases remaining between them. The CDR3 sequence is 17 residues long. Germline V lookup: CDR1 SGHAT, CDR2 FQNNGV. The CDR3 DNA reads TGTGCCAGCAGCTTAGAGGGGGGAGGGTGGACGTATTCACCCCTCCACTTT. It codes for CASSLEGGGWTYSPLHF.

The rearrangement uses TRBV27 and TRBJ1-5; TRBD1 matches at 10 bases. Per the germline V gene, CDR1 is MNHEY and CDR2 is SMNVEV (reference sequence). This CDR3 has 15 amino acids. J gave up 5 bases and V 8 bases, and 9 bases lay outside the gene matches. The CDR3 protein is CASGTGQGSYQPQHF. CDR3 nucleotides: TGTGCCAGCGGAACGGGACAGGGGAGTTATCAGCCCCAGCATTTT.

This chain uses TRBV5-8 with TRBJ2-2; the match to TRBD2 covers 13 bases. V trimming: 4 bases; J trimming: 6 bases; junction bases outside the gene matches: 6. The CDR3 sequence is 16 residues long. Looked up from germline, CDR1 is SGHTS and CDR2 is YDEGEE. The CDR3 nucleotides are TGTGCCAGCAGCATACTAGCGGGGGGGCCCCCCGGGGAGCTGTTTTTT. Translating it yields CASSILAGGPPGELFF.

J is TRBJ2-5 and V is TRBV7-2; tentatively, D is TRBD2 (6 bases). The CDR3 is 13 amino acids. The V end was cut by 4 bases, the J end by 2 bases, with 8 bases between. Per the germline V gene, CDR1 is SGHTA and CDR2 is FQGNSA. CDR3 amino acids: CASSWGLQETQYF. The CDR3 DNA sequence: TGTGCCAGCAGCTGGGGACTTCAAGAGACCCAGTACTTC.

This sequence joins TRBV2 and TRBJ2-3; D gene uncertain. The germline V and J ends were trimmed by 6 bases and 6 bases, with 7 bases remaining between them. The V gene's germline CDR1 is SNHLY and CDR2 FYNNEI. This CDR3 has 11 amino acids. The DNA of the CDR3 is TGTGCCAGCAGCCGGGTGGATACGCAGTATTTT. Protein product: CASSRVDTQYF.

CDR3 coding DNA: TGTGCCAGCAGTTATGCCGGGGAGTCTAACTATGGCTACACCTTC. Translating it yields CASSYAGESNYGYTF. The chain has TRBV6-6 and TRBJ1-2; D gene ambiguous. This CDR3 region has 15 residues. Deletions cut 3 bases from V and 0 bases from J, with 11 bases between. Germline lookup yields CDR1 MNHNY and CDR2 SVGAGI (reference sequence).

On this clone: An end of the junction differs from the germline gene, which may be a read error. V gene TRBV6-5 combines with J gene TRBJ1-6; no clear D gene. This CDR3 has 14 amino acids. CDR1 and CDR2 from the germline V gene are MNHEY and SVGAGI. CDR3 residues: CASGGRSFNSPLHF. CDR3 in DNA: TGTGCCAGCGGTGGGCGCTCCTTTAATTCACCCCTCCACTTT.

This clone was seen once. The chain employs TRBV2 and TRBJ1-3, with D maybe TRBD1 (6 bases). The V gene lost 4 bases and the J gene lost 2 bases, with 12 bases spanning the gap. The CDR3 is 15 amino acids. Per germline, CDR1 SNHLY and CDR2 FYNNEI. This chain's CDR3 is CASSVGGATGNTIYF. DNA of the CDR3: TGTGCCAGCAGTGTAGGGGGGGCGACTGGAAACACCATATATTTT.

This chain connects TRBV7-6 to TRBJ2-1; 9 bases fit TRBD2. The CDR3 consists of 17 residues. V shed 5 bases and J 0 bases; nucleotides not matched to a gene: 8. The germline V gene encodes CDR1 SGHVS and CDR2 FNYEAQ. CDR3 sequence: CASSTRGLASSYNEQFF. As DNA, the CDR3 is TGTGCCAGCAGCACCCGAGGACTAGCGAGCTCCTACAATGAGCAGTTCTTC.

V usage is TRBV6-1 and J usage is TRBJ1-3; tentatively, D is TRBD1 (5 bases). Germline assignment: CDR1 MNHNS and CDR2 SASEGT. Between the trimmed V and J ends, which lost 4 bases and 4 bases, there was a span of 11 bases. This CDR3 has 14 residues. The DNA for the CDR3 is TGTGCCAGCAGTGTGGCCAGGGTGGGAAACACCATATATTTT. Protein product: CASSVARVGNTIYF.

This clone was observed a few times. This chain connects TRBV4-1 to TRBJ1-6, with D possibly being TRBD1 (5 bases). CDR3 length: 14 amino acids. V lost 3 bases and J lost 9, with 12 bases in between. The germline gives CDR1 MGHRA, CDR2 YSYEKL. CDR3 residues: CASSQSLQGSPLHF. The CDR3 bases are TGCGCCAGCAGCCAGAGCCTTCAGGGTTCACCCCTCCACTTT.

The chain has TRBV4-3 and TRBJ1-6; the D is unclear. CDR3 size: 16 residues. Looked up from germline, CDR1 is LGHNA and CDR2 is YSLEER. V was cut by 2 bases and J by 0 bases, with 8 bases left in between. The CDR3 region has the DNA TGCGCCAGCAGCCAATTCGATAGCTCCTATAATTCACCCCTCCACTTT. Protein product: CASSQFDSSYNSPLHF.

V is TRBV4-1 and J is TRBJ1-5; 7 nucleotides align to TRBD1. The germline V gene has CDR1 MGHRA and CDR2 YSYEKL. This CDR3 has 17 residues. Losses at the gene ends were 2 bases for V and 1 base for J; bases not matched to a gene: 8. In DNA form, the CDR3 reads TGCGCCAGCAGCCAACCGGGACAGAAAAGGAGCAATCAGCCCCAGCATTTT. Translated: CASSQPGQKRSNQPQHF.